The next 6 T cell receptor beta chains were all read from a single sample in a study of T cells in Graves' hyperthyroidism and ophthalmopathy. TCR beta CDR3 region amplification was performed from RNA transcripts. Primed by the HTBI set, a first-round RT-PCR was run on the TCR CDR3. TCRdb redid the calling of the multiplex PCR reads with MiXCR, one entry per CDR3 protein. The sample holds over 500,000 distinct CDR3 sequences, roughly a sixth seen once. The sample taken for sequencing was blood. The receptors were gathered from a young woman with Graves' ophthalmopathy.

The V call is TRBV6-2 or TRBV6-3, the J call TRBJ2-3, with 7 bases aligning to TRBD1. The J segment lost 0 bases and the V segment lost 10 bases, leaving 7 bases of the junction unmatched. CDR1 is MNHEY, CDR2 SVGEGT, per germline. This CDR3 has 14 residues. CDR3 residues: CATRDRASTDTQYF. The CDR3 coding sequence is TGTGCCACCAGAGACAGGGCTAGCACAGATACGCAGTATTTT.

Of note for this clonotype: The junction does not match germline at one end; this may be a read error. The chain links TRBV10-3 to TRBJ2-1, with 13 bases lining up with TRBD2. The CDR3 has 15 amino acids. CDR1 is ENHRY, CDR2 SYGVKD, per germline. In nucleotides, the CDR3 is TGTGCCATCAGCGGGACTAGCGGGGCCAACAATGAGCGGTTCTTC. This gives the protein CAISGTSGANNERFF.

This clonotype occurred a few times. The chain combines TRBV27 with TRBJ2-5; 7 bases fit TRBD1. There are 15 residues in the CDR3. CDR1 is MNHEY, CDR2 SMNVEV, per germline (reference sequence). V shed 10 bases, J shed 3 bases, and the junction held 14 bases outside the gene matches. The CDR3 region is CATSSLPGTEETQYF. DNA for the CDR3: TGTGCCACCTCTTCCCTCCCGGGGACAGAAGAGACCCAGTACTTC.

For the CDR3, the DNA is TGCGCCAGCAGCCAGCCCGTACGAGGGGCGAGAAATTCACCCCTCCACTTT. As protein: CASSQPVRGARNSPLHF. The J gene is TRBJ1-6, the V gene TRBV4-1, with D perhaps matching TRBD1 (5 bases). Trimming stripped 3 bases from V and 7 bases from J, with 19 bases between. The CDR3 loop spans 17 amino acids. Germline-derived CDR1 and CDR2 are MGHRA and YSYEKL.

J is TRBJ2-2 and V is TRBV15, with D hard to call. V was cut by 0 bases and J by 3 bases, with 20 bases left in between. The CDR3 covers 19 residues. Germline assignment: CDR1 LNHNV and CDR2 YYDKDF (reference sequence). The CDR3 nucleotides are TGTGCCACCAGCAGAGATTCGAAAGACCTCTGGACGGACACCGGGGAGCTGTTTTTT. Its protein product is CATSRDSKDLWTDTGELFF.

In this sample, this clonotype turned up a few times. V usage is TRBV7-9 and J usage is TRBJ1-1; TRBD1 might be the D (5 bases). The V end lost 1 base, the J end lost 7 bases, and 7 bases lay between the germline ends. Per germline, CDR1 SEHNR and CDR2 FQNEAQ (reference sequence). The CDR3 length is 12 residues. As DNA, the CDR3 is TGTGCCAGCAGCTTAGATCAGGGTGAAGCTTTCTTT. This gives the protein CASSLDQGEAFF.